What follows are 14 T cell receptor beta chains derived from one specimen sequenced in a study of neurological immune-mediated disorders. TCRdb re-analysed the 5' RACE reads in MiXCR, keeping a single row per CDR3 protein. The sample contains about 84,000 distinct CDR3 sequences, about a tenth of which appear only once. The source material was PBMCs. The origin of the receptors is a man aged 35 to 55 in good health.

This clonotype was counted ten times or more. The V gene is TRBV3-1, the J gene TRBJ1-6; D might be TRBD1 (5 bases). The CDR3 spans 18 residues. The germline V gene encodes CDR1 LGHDT and CDR2 YNNKEL (reference sequence). V was trimmed by 1 base and J by 0 bases, leaving 13 bases between them. The CDR3 DNA reads TGTGCCAGCAGCCAAGGGGGCGCCCGGAGCTCCTATAATTCACCCCTCCACTTT. Its translation: CASSQGGARSSYNSPLHF.

In this sample, this clonotype turned up many times. The genes are TRBV12-3 or TRBV12-4 and TRBJ2-7; D may correspond to TRBD1 or TRBD2 (5 bases each). V was trimmed by 5 bases and J by 3 bases, leaving 14 bases between them. CDR3 size: 14 residues. CDR3 protein: CASSQGRRFYEQYF. The CDR3 DNA reads as TGTGCCAGCAGTCAGGGACGGAGGTTCTACGAGCAGTACTTC.

This clonotype was counted at least ten times. The chain couples TRBV20-1 to TRBJ1-1; D ambiguous. Looked up from germline, CDR1 is DFQATT and CDR2 is SNEGSKA (reference sequence). There are 16 residues in the CDR3. Trimming stripped 0 bases from V and 6 bases from J, with 20 bases between. The CDR3 nucleotides read TGCAGTGCTAGAGATCGAGATAGGACGGGTGGGTCTGAAGCTTTCTTT. Residues: CSARDRDRTGGSEAFF.

The table lists this clonotype with many counts. The chain carries TRBV5-1 and TRBJ2-3; D gene unclear. The CDR3 runs to 14 residues. Germline V gene sequence: CDR1 SGHRS, CDR2 YFSETQ. The V and J ends lost 5 bases and 0 bases respectively, with 10 bases between them. The CDR3 bases are TGCGCCAGCAGGGTCTACAGTAGCACAGATACGCAGTATTTT. Protein sequence: CASRVYSSTDTQYF.

In its sample, this clonotype was seen many times. Germline and junction disagree at one end, which may indicate a read error. This chain connects TRBV29-1 to TRBJ1-2; TRBD1 might be the D (5 bases). CDR3 size: 10 residues. Germline loops: CDR1 SQVTM, CDR2 ANQGSEA. CDR3 sequence: CSVDEEGLHF. For the CDR3, the DNA is TGCAGCGTTGACGAGGAGGGGTTACACTTC.

This clonotype appeared many times. This rearrangement joins TRBV29-1 to TRBJ2-5, with D unresolved. Trimming stripped 6 bases from V and 2 bases from J, with 7 bases between. Germline-derived CDR1 and CDR2 are SQVTM and ANQGSEA. This CDR3 spans 11 amino acids. The CDR3 sequence is CSVGVQETQYF. CDR3 in DNA: TGCAGCGTGGGCGTTCAAGAGACCCAGTACTTC.

The sample holds many counts of this clonotype. This chain connects TRBV10-1 to TRBJ2-5; TRBD1 agrees at 7 bases. The germline V gene has CDR1 WNHNN and CDR2 SYGVQD (reference sequence). The CDR3 is 17 amino acids. V was pared by 0 bases and J by 1 base, with 8 bases of the junction left unmatched. CDR3 residues: CASSESTRGTVQETQYF. The CDR3 region has the DNA TGCGCCAGCAGTGAGTCGACGAGGGGGACAGTCCAAGAGACCCAGTACTTC.

This clonotype was found many times. This chain uses TRBV9 with TRBJ1-3; D gene unclear. The germline CDR1 and CDR2 sequences are SGDLS and YYNGEE. This CDR3 has 14 residues. Between the trimmed V and J ends, which lost 3 bases and 1 base, there was a span of 8 bases. The CDR3 is CASSGGSSGNTIYF. As DNA, the CDR3 is TGTGCCAGCAGCGGGGGTTCTTCTGGAAACACCATATATTTT.

This clonotype was seen repeatedly, ten times or more. V is TRBV9 and J is TRBJ2-5; TRBD1 matches at 9 bases. CDR3 length: 16 amino acids. Trimming took 0 bases from V and 3 from J; bases not matched to a gene: 6. The germline V gene encodes CDR1 SGDLS and CDR2 YYNGEE. The CDR3 bases are TGTGCCAGCAGCGTAGAGACAGGGGGTAGGGAAGAGACCCAGTACTTC. As protein: CASSVETGGREETQYF.

This chain connects TRBV6-5 to TRBJ2-5, with TRBD1 as a possible D gene (6 bases). This CDR3 region has 13 residues. CDR1 is MNHEY and CDR2 is SVGAGI in the germline V gene. V lost 2 bases to trimming and J lost 7 bases, with 11 bases between them. This chain's CDR3 is CASSYATGMTQYF. The CDR3 coding sequence is TGTGCCAGCAGTTACGCCACAGGGATGACCCAGTACTTC.

The CDR3 is CASSPGTTVEETQYF. The CDR3 region has the DNA TGTGCCAGCAGCCCCGGGACTACCGTCGAGGAGACCCAGTACTTC. The chain recombines TRBV9 with TRBJ2-5; TRBD2 aligns across 7 bases. The germline V gene has CDR1 SGDLS and CDR2 YYNGEE. With V trimmed by 4 bases and J by 5 bases, 11 bases remained unmatched. The CDR3 covers 15 residues.

At least ten counts were recorded for this clonotype. DNA for the CDR3: TGTGCCAGCAGTTATGGGGGAGTCGGGAATGAGCAGTTCTTC. Translation: CASSYGGVGNEQFF. The chain is built from TRBV6-6 and TRBJ2-1, with D perhaps assigned TRBD1 or TRBD2 (5 bases each). The ends were cut back, 3 bases at V and 7 bases at J, with 13 bases in the middle. The germline V gene encodes CDR1 MNHNY and CDR2 SVGAGI (reference sequence). This CDR3 region has 14 residues.

This clonotype was counted at least ten times. The chain combines TRBV5-1 with TRBJ2-2; TRBD1 matches 9 bases. Germline lookup yields CDR1 SGHRS and CDR2 YFSETQ. The V gene end was trimmed by 3 bases and the J gene end by 1 base; junction bases not matched to a gene: 7. This CDR3 has 17 amino acids. The CDR3 loop reads CASSSRPGQGNTGELFF. The CDR3 coding sequence is TGCGCCAGCAGCTCCCGACCGGGACAGGGGAACACCGGGGAGCTGTTTTTT. Drawing the rest from reference TRBV5-1 and TRBJ2-2, the complete variable domain is KAGVTQTPRYLIKTRGQQVTLSCSPISGHRSVSWYQQTPGQGLQFLFEYFSETQRNKGNFPGRFSGRQFSNSRSEMNVSTLELGDSALYLCASSSRPGQGNTGELFFGEGSRLTVL.

This rearrangement joins TRBV10-3 to TRBJ1-5; 7 bases agree with TRBD1. The V gene's germline CDR1 is ENHRY and CDR2 SYGVKD. The CDR3 loop spans 13 amino acids. Trimming removed 8 bases from V and 5 bases from J; junction bases left unmatched: 6. DNA of the CDR3: TGTGCCATCGGCGGACAGGTTGATCAGCCCCAGCATTTT. Its protein product is CAIGGQVDQPQHF.